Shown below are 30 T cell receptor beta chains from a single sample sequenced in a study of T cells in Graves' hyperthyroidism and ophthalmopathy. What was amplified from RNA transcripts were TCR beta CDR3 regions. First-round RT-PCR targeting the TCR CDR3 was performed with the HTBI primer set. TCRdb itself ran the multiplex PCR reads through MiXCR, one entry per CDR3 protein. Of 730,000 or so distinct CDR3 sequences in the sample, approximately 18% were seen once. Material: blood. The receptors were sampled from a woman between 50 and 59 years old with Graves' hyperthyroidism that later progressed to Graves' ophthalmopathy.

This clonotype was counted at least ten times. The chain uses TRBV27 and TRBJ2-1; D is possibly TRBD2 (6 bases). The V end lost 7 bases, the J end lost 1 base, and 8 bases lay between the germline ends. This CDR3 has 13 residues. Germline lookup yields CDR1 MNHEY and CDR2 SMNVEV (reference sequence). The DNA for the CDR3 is TGTGCCAGCACGGAGGGATCCTACAATGAGCAGTTCTTC. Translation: CASTEGSYNEQFF.

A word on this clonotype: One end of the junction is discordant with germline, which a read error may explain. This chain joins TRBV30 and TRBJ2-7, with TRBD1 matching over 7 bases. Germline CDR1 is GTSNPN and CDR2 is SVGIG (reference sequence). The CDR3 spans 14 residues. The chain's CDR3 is CAWSLPGQLNDQYF. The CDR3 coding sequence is TGTGCCTGGAGTCTCCCGGGACAGCTCAACGATCAGTACTTC.

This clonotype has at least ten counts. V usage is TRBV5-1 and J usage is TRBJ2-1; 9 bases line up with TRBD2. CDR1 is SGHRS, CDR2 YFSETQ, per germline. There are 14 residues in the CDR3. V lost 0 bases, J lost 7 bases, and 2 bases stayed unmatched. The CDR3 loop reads CASSLATSGNEQFF. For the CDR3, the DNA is TGCGCCAGCAGCTTGGCGACTAGCGGTAATGAGCAGTTCTTC.

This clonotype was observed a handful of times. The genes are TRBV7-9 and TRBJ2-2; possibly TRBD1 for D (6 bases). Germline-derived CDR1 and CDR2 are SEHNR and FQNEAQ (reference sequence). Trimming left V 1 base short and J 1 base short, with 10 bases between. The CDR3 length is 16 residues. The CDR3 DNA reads TGTGCCAGCAGCTTAGATTCGGGACAGAACACCGGGGAGCTGTTTTTT. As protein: CASSLDSGQNTGELFF.

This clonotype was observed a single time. The DNA of the CDR3 is TGTGCCACTTCAGAAATCAGGGACACCGGGGAGCTGTTTTTT. Translating it yields CATSEIRDTGELFF. The gene calls are TRBV19 and TRBJ2-2, with D possibly matching TRBD1 (5 bases). Germline V lookup: CDR1 LNHDA, CDR2 SQIVND (reference sequence). V lost 10 bases to trimming and J lost 3 bases, with 15 bases between them. The CDR3 loop spans 14 amino acids. Drawing the rest from reference TRBV19 and TRBJ2-2, the complete variable domain is DGGITQSPKYLFRKEGQNVTLSCEQNLNHDAMYWYRQDPGQGLRLIYYSQIVNDFQKGDIAEGYSVSREKKESFPLTVTSAQKNPTAFYLCATSEIRDTGELFFGEGSRLTVL.

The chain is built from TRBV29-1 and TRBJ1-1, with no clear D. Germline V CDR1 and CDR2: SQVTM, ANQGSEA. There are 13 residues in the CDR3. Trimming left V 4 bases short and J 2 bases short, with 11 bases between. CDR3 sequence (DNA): TGCAGCGTTGCGCCCAAACCCAACACTGAAGCTTTCTTT. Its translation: CSVAPKPNTEAFF.

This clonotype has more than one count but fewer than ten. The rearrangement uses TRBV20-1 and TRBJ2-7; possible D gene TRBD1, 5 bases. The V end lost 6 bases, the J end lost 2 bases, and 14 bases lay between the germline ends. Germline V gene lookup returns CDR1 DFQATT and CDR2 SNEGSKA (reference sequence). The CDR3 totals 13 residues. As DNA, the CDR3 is TGCAGTGCCCGACAGAAGGCCACCTACGAGCAGTACTTC. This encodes CSARQKATYEQYF.

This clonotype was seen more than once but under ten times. This CDR3 reads CASSLGQGQHQPQHF. The CDR3 DNA sequence: TGTGCCAGCAGCCTGGGACAGGGCCAGCATCAGCCCCAGCATTTT. The chain combines TRBV3-1 with TRBJ1-5; 9 nucleotides align to TRBD1. V lost 4 bases, J lost 5 bases, and 6 bases stayed unmatched. Germline-derived CDR1 and CDR2 are LGHDT and YNNKEL (reference sequence). This CDR3 contains 15 residues.

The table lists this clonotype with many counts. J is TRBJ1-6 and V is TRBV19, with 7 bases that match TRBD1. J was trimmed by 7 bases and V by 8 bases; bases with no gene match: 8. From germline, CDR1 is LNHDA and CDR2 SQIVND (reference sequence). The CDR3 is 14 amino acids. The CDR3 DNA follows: TGTGCCAGTGGAGTGACAGGGCACAATTCACCCCTCCACTTT. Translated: CASGVTGHNSPLHF.

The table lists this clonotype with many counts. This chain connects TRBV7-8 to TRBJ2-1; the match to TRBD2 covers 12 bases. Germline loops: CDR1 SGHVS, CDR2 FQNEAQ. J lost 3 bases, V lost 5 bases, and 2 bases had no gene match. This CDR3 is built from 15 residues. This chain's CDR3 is CASSRTSGVYNEQFF. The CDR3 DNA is TGTGCCAGCAGCCGGACTAGCGGGGTCTACAATGAGCAGTTCTTC.

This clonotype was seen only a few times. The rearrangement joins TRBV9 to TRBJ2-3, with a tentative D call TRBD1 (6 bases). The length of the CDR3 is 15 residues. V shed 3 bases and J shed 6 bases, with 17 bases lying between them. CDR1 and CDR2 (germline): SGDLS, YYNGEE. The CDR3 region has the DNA TGTGCCAGCAGCGGGATGGCAGGGGTTTCGGATACGCAGTATTTT. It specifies CASSGMAGVSDTQYF.

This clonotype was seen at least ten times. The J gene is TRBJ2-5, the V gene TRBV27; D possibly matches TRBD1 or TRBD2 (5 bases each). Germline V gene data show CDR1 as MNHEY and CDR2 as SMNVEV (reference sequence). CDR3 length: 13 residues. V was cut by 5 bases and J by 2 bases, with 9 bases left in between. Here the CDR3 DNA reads TGTGCCAGCAGTAGAGGGGATCAAGAGACCCAGTACTTC. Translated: CASSRGDQETQYF.

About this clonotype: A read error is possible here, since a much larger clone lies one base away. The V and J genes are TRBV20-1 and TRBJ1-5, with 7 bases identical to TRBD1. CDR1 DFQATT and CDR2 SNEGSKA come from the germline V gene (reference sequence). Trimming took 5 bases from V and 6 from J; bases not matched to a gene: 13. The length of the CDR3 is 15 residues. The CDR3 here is CSASLGQDITQPQHF. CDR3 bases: TGCAGTGCTTCACTCGGACAGGACATAACTCAGCCCCAGCATTTT.

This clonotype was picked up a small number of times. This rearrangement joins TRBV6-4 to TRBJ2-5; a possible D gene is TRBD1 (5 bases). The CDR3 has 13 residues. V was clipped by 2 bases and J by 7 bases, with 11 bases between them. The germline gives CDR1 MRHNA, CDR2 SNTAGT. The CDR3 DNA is TGTGCCAGCAGTGACGGGGCATCGGGGACCCAGTACTTC. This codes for CASSDGASGTQYF.

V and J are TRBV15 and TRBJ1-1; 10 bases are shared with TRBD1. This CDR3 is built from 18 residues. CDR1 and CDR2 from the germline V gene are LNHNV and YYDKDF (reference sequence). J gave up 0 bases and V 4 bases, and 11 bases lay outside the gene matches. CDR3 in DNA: TGTGCCACCAGCAAAGGGGGACTCGGGACAGGGGTGAACACTGAAGCTTTCTTT. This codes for CATSKGGLGTGVNTEAFF.

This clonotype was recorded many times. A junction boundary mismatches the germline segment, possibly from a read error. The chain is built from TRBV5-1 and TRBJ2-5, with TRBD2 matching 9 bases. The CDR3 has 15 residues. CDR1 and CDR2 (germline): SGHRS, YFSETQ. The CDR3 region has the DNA TGTGCCAGCAGCTTAGGCCTAGCGGGGAAAGAGACCCAGTACTTC. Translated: CASSLGLAGKETQYF.

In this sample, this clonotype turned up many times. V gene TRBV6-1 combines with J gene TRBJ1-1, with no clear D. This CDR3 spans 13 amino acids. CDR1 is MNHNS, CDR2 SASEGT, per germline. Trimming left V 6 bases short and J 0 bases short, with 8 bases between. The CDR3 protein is CASRDGVNTEAFF. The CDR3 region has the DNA TGTGCCAGCAGGGACGGGGTGAACACTGAAGCTTTCTTT.

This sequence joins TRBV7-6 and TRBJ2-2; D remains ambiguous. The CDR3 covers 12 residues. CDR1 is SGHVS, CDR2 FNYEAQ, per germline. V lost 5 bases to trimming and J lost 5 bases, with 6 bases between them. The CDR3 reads CASSKVTGELFF. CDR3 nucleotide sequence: TGTGCCAGCAGCAAGGTGACCGGGGAGCTGTTTTTT. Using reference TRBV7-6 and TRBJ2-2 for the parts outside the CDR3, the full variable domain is GAGVSQSPRYKVTKRGQDVALRCDPISGHVSLYWYRQALGQGPEFLTYFNYEAQQDKSGLPNDRFSAERPEGSISTLTIQRTEQRDSAMYRCASSKVTGELFFGEGSRLTVL.

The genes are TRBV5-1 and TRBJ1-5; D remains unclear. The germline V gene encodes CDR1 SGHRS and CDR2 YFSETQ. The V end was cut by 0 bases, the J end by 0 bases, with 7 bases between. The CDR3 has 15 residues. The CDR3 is CASSLGVHSNQPQHF. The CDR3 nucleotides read TGCGCCAGCAGCTTGGGGGTTCATAGCAATCAGCCCCAGCATTTT.

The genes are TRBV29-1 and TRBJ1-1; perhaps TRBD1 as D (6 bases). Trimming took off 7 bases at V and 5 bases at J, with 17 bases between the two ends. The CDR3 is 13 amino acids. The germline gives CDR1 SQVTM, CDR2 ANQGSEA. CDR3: CSAWGGAKTEAFF. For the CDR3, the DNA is TGCAGCGCTTGGGGGGGGGCGAAGACTGAAGCTTTCTTT.

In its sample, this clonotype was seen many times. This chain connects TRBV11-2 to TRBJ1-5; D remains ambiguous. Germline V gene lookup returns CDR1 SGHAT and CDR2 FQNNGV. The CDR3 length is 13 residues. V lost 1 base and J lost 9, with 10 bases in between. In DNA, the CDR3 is TGTGCCAGCAGCTTAGGACGGTTCCGGCCCCAGCATTTT. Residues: CASSLGRFRPQHF.

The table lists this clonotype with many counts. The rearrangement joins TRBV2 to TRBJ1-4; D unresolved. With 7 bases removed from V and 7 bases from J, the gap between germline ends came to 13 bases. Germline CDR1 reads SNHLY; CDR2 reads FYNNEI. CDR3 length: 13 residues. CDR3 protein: CASIYTASEKLFF. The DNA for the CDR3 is TGTGCCAGCATATATACAGCTTCTGAAAAACTGTTTTTT. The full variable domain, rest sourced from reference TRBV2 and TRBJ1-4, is EPEVTQTPSHQVTQMGQEVILRCVPISNHLYFYWYRQILGQKVEFLVSFYNNEISEKSEIFDDQFSVERPDGSNFTLKIRSTKLEDSAMYFCASIYTASEKLFFGSGTQLSVL.

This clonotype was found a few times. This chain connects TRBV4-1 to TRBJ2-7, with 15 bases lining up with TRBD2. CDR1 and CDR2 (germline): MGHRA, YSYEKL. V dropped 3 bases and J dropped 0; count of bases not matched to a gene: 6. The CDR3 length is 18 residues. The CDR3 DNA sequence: TGCGCCAGCAGCCAGCCCGGGACTAGCGGGGGGAACTCCTACGAGCAGTACTTC. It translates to CASSQPGTSGGNSYEQYF.

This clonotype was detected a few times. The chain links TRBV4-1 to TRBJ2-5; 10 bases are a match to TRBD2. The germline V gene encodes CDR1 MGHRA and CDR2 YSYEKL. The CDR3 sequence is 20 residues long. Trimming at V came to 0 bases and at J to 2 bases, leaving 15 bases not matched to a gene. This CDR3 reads CASSQDARTRASGGQETQYF. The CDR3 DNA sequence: TGCGCCAGCAGCCAAGATGCTCGGACTAGGGCTAGCGGGGGTCAAGAGACCCAGTACTTC.

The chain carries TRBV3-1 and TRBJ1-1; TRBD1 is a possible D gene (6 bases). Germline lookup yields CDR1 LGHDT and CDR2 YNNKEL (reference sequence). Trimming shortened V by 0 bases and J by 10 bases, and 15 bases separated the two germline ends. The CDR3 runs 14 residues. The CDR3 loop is CASSQEGAAQGAFF. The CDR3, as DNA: TGTGCCAGCAGCCAAGAGGGGGCGGCTCAGGGAGCTTTCTTT. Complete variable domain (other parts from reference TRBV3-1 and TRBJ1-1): DTAVSQTPKYLVTQMGNDKSIKCEQNLGHDTMYWYKQDSKKFLKIMFSYNNKELIINETVPNRFSPKSPDKAHLNLHINSLELGDSAVYFCASSQEGAAQGAFFGQGTRLTVV.

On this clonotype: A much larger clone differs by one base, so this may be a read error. Here the CDR3 DNA reads TGTGCCAGCAGCTCGCGACCGCAGGGTTTCAATCAGCCCCAGCATTTT. Encoded protein: CASSSRPQGFNQPQHF. The chain is built from TRBV5-6 and TRBJ1-5, with D possibly matching TRBD1 (5 bases). Trimming took off 3 bases at V and 3 bases at J, with 16 bases between the two ends. This CDR3 spans 16 amino acids. Germline CDR1 reads SGHDT; CDR2 reads YYEEEE.

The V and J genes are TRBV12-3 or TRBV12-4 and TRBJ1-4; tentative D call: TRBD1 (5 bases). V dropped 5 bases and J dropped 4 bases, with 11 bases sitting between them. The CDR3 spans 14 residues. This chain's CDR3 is CASSITGLNEKLFF. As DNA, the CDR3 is TGTGCCAGCAGTATAACGGGACTTAATGAAAAACTGTTTTTT.

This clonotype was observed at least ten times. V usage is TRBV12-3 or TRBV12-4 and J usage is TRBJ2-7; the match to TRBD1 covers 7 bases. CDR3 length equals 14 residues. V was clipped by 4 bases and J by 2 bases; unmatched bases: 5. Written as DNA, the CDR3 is TGTGCCAGCAGTTACGGACAGGTCGCCTACGAGCAGTACTTC. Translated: CASSYGQVAYEQYF.

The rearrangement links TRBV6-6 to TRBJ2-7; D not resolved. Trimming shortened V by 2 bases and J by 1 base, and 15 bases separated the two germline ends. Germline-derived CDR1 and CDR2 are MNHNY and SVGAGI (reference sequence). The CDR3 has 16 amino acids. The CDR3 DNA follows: TGTGCCAGCAGTTACCCCGGGCCCGGTGGATCCTACGAGCAGTACTTC. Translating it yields CASSYPGPGGSYEQYF.

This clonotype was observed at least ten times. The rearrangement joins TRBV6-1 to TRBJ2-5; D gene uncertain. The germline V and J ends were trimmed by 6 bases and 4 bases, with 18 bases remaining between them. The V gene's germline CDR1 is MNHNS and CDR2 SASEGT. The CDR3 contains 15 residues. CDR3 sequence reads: CASRDRTLGGETQYF. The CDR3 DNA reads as TGTGCCAGCAGAGACCGGACGTTGGGTGGAGAGACCCAGTACTTC.